What follows are 6 T cell receptor beta chains derived from one specimen sequenced in a study of CXCR3-negative and CXCR3-positive naive CD8 T cells. The authors made the TRB cDNA libraries by 5' RACE using UMI labels. Reprocessing the 5' RACE reads, TCRdb reports a single entry for every CDR3 protein and omits DNA. This table lists approximately 56,000 distinct CDR3 sequences. Input material: naive CXCR3- CD8+ T cells from blood. Subset of the sample: CD45RO-CCR7+CD27+CD95- naive CD8+ T cells lacking CXCR3 (TNR3-). These receptors were collected from a human donor in good health. Some clones in this sample may be carry-over from other donors' samples.

The V and J genes are TRBV7-3 and TRBJ2-3; the TRBD2 assignment by TCRdb is unverifiable without DNA. This CDR3 spans 15 amino acids. Germline CDR1 reads SGHTA; CDR2 reads FQGTGA. The CDR3 loop reads CASSPGVAGEDTQYF. Full variable domain (missing parts from reference TRBV7-3 and TRBJ2-3): GAGVSQTPSNKVTEKGKYVELRCDPISGHTALYWYRQSLGQGPEFLIYFQGTGAADDSGLPNDRFFAVRPEGSVSTLKIQRTERGDSAVYLCASSPGVAGEDTQYFGPGTRLTVL.

The chain joins TRBV18 to TRBJ2-1; TCRdb returns TRBD2, unconfirmable since there is no DNA. The CDR3 contains 12 residues. Germline CDR1 and CDR2: KGHSH and LQKENI. CDR3 amino acids: CASSTVRGWQFF.

The V call is TRBV5-1, the J call TRBJ1-1; TCRdb lists TRBD1, though no DNA is available to test this call. This CDR3 contains 16 residues. Germline lookup yields CDR1 SGHRS and CDR2 YFSETQ. The CDR3 is CASSPGQGARGTEAFF.

The genes are TRBV28 and TRBJ2-2; TCRdb designates TRBD2, a call that cannot be tested without DNA. Germline CDR1 MDHEN, CDR2 SYDVKM. CDR3 length: 19 amino acids. CDR3 sequence: CASSSAIGSGGALTGELFF. Based on the CDR3 plus reference TRBV28 and TRBJ2-2, the full variable domain is DVKVTQSSRYLVKRTGEKVFLECVQDMDHENMFWYRQDPGLGLRLIYFSYDVKMKEKGDIPEGYSVSREKKERFSLILESASTNQTSMYLCASSSAIGSGGALTGELFFGEGSRLTVL.

This rearrangement joins TRBV20-1 to TRBJ1-6. The CDR3 is 14 amino acids. Germline CDR1 reads DFQATT; CDR2 reads SNEGSKA (reference sequence). CDR3 loop: CSAPPSSYNSPLHF.

CDR3 loop: CASSHATNQPQHF. This chain joins TRBV4-1 and TRBJ1-5. The germline V gene has CDR1 MGHRA and CDR2 YSYEKL. The CDR3 covers 13 residues.